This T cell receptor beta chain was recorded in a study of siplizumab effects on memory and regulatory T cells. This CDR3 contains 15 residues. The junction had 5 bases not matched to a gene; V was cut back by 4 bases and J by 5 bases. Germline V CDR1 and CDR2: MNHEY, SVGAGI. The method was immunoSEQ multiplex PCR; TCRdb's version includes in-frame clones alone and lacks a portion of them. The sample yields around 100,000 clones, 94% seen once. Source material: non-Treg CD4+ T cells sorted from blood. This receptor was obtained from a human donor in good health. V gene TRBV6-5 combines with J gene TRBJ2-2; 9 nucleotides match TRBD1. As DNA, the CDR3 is TGTGCCAGCAGTTCCGGGACAGGGCCGACCGGGGAGCTGTTTTTT. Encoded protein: CASSSGTGPTGELFF.